These 16 T cell receptor beta chains were sequenced from one sample in a study of cytomegalovirus exposure and HLA in healthy donors. Only in-frame clones appear in the TCRdb table, and some are missing; sequencing was by immunoSEQ multiplex PCR. The profile shows around 250,000 clones, 85% to 90% of them singletons. What was sequenced was PBMCs. These receptor sequences come from a woman aged 18-30 years in good health and CMV-seronegative.

This sequence joins TRBV5-8 and TRBJ2-1, with 7 bases fitting TRBD1. Looked up from germline, CDR1 is SGHTS and CDR2 is YDEGEE. The junction had 4 bases not matched to a gene; V was cut back by 3 bases and J by 4 bases. The CDR3 loop spans 14 amino acids. The CDR3 is CASSSGTDYNEQFF. CDR3 sequence (DNA): TGTGCCAGCAGCTCAGGGACAGATTACAATGAGCAGTTCTTC.

This clone was seen a handful of times. The chain recombines TRBV10-2 with TRBJ1-1; no clear D gene. Trimming removed 5 bases at V and 2 bases at J, with 9 bases between. Germline assignment: CDR1 WSHSY and CDR2 SAAADI. CDR3 length: 13 amino acids. The CDR3 nucleotides are TGCGCCAGCAGTTCGGGGATCAACACTGAAGCTTTCTTT. This translates into CASSSGINTEAFF.

In DNA, the CDR3 is TGTGCCAGCAGCTTGGGTGTCAGGGTAGAGGTCAATGAGCAGTTCTTC. It is translated as CASSLGVRVEVNEQFF. This chain connects TRBV5-5 to TRBJ2-1; a possible D gene is TRBD1 (5 bases). The CDR3 length is 16 residues. The germline V gene has CDR1 SGHKS and CDR2 YYEKEE (reference sequence). Trimming removed 0 bases from V and 6 bases from J, with 16 bases in between.

The CDR3 loop reads CASSLPAAGVYGYTF. The CDR3 nucleotides read TGTGCCAGCAGTTTACCCGCCGCCGGAGTCTATGGCTACACCTTC. This chain connects TRBV28 to TRBJ1-2; no clear D. The germline V and J ends were trimmed by 2 bases and 4 bases, with 14 bases remaining between them. Germline CDR1 and CDR2: MDHEN and SYDVKM. The CDR3 runs 15 residues.

The V and J genes are TRBV10-1 and TRBJ2-1, with 15 bases matching TRBD2. Germline V gene data show CDR1 as WNHNN and CDR2 as SYGVQD (reference sequence). V was clipped by 4 bases and J by 9 bases; unmatched bases: 7. The CDR3 spans 16 residues. The CDR3: CASSVGLAGGFGEQFF. The CDR3 DNA follows: TGCGCCAGCAGTGTGGGACTAGCGGGGGGTTTTGGTGAGCAGTTCTTC.

This chain joins TRBV5-4 and TRBJ1-2; 7 positions agree with TRBD1. V was clipped by 5 bases and J by 2 bases; unmatched bases: 6. The length of the CDR3 is 14 residues. From germline, CDR1 is SGHNT and CDR2 YYREEE (reference sequence). The CDR3 reads CASSLTGENYGYTF. The CDR3 DNA is TGTGCCAGCAGTTTAACAGGGGAGAACTATGGCTACACCTTC.

CDR3 coding DNA: TGTGCCATCAGCCAGACCGGGACAGGGCCCACTGAAGCTTTCTTT. Its translation: CAISQTGTGPTEAFF. V and J are TRBV10-3 and TRBJ1-1; TRBD1 matches 9 bases. Germline CDR1 and CDR2: ENHRY and SYGVKD. The CDR3 length is 15 residues. The ends lost 6 bases at V and 4 bases at J; junction bases unmatched: 9.

The V and J genes are TRBV28 and TRBJ1-2, with D tentatively TRBD1 (6 bases). Deletions cut 7 bases from V and 7 bases from J, with 13 bases between. The germline CDR1 and CDR2 sequences are MDHEN and SYDVKM. The CDR3 is made up of 12 amino acids. CDR3 protein: CASTSEGVGYTF. The DNA of the CDR3 is TGTGCCAGCACCTCAGAGGGGGTTGGCTACACCTTC.

Here the CDR3 reads CASSQYRTGGAYEQYF. The CDR3, as DNA: TGCGCCAGCAGCCAGTATAGGACAGGGGGCGCCTACGAGCAGTACTTC. This chain links TRBV4-3 with TRBJ2-7, with TRBD1 identical over 11 bases. After removal of 3 bases from V and 2 bases from J, the junction contained 6 bases not matched to a gene. Germline lookup yields CDR1 LGHNA and CDR2 YSLEER. This CDR3 has 16 residues.

The rearrangement uses TRBV11-3 and TRBJ2-1; D is possibly TRBD1 (6 bases). Germline V gene sequence: CDR1 SGHNT, CDR2 YENEEA. V lost 5 bases to trimming and J lost 4 bases, with 12 bases between them. The CDR3 totals 14 residues. The CDR3 DNA reads as TGTGCCAGCAGCCCGGACAGCTCGTACAATGAGCAGTTCTTC. Translating it yields CASSPDSSYNEQFF.

The CDR3, as DNA: TGTGCCAGCAGCTCACGGGACAGGTTCACAGATACGCAGTATTTT. This gives the protein CASSSRDRFTDTQYF. This sequence joins TRBV7-9 and TRBJ2-3; TRBD1 aligns across 8 bases. The V gene end was trimmed by 4 bases and the J gene end by 2 bases; junction bases not matched to a gene: 5. This CDR3 contains 15 residues. Germline CDR1 and CDR2: SEHNR and FQNEAQ (reference sequence).

This chain connects TRBV28 to TRBJ2-1, with 11 bases that match TRBD2. The CDR3 covers 16 residues. V lost 0 bases to trimming and J lost 6 bases; unmatched junction nucleotides: 4. The germline gives CDR1 MDHEN, CDR2 SYDVKM. CDR3 in DNA: TGTGCCAGCAGTTTATGGATAGCGGGGGGGCCCAATGAGCAGTTCTTC. Translated: CASSLWIAGGPNEQFF. The whole variable domain, remainder taken from reference TRBV28 and TRBJ2-1, is DVKVTQSSRYLVKRTGEKVFLECVQDMDHENMFWYRQDPGLGLRLIYFSYDVKMKEKGDIPEGYSVSREKKERFSLILESASTNQTSMYLCASSLWIAGGPNEQFFGPGTRLTVL.

The chain uses TRBV9 and TRBJ2-7, with D tentatively TRBD1 (6 bases). Trimming removed 0 bases at V and 5 bases at J, with 9 bases between. The germline gives CDR1 SGDLS, CDR2 YYNGEE. The CDR3 has 13 amino acids. The CDR3 spells CASSVDRAHEQYF. The CDR3 DNA reads as TGTGCCAGCAGCGTAGACAGGGCGCACGAGCAGTACTTC.

The chain links TRBV25-1 to TRBJ2-3; 8 nucleotides match TRBD1. The germline gives CDR1 MGHDK, CDR2 SYGVNS. The trim removed 2 bases at V and 3 bases at J, leaving 7 bases unmatched. The CDR3 covers 16 residues. For the CDR3, the DNA is TGTGCCAGCAGTGAAGACCTGCAGGGGGCTACAGATACGCAGTATTTT. This sequence encodes CASSEDLQGATDTQYF.

This clone was seen a single time. The chain carries TRBV10-3 and TRBJ2-4; the D gene is possibly TRBD2 (6 bases). The CDR3 covers 13 residues. Germline CDR1 ENHRY, CDR2 SYGVKD. V was pared by 4 bases and J by 8 bases, with 12 bases between. CDR3 protein: CAISGQGEDIQYF. The CDR3 DNA is TGTGCCATCAGTGGACAAGGGGAGGACATTCAGTACTTC.

The chain is built from TRBV7-9 and TRBJ2-2; D perhaps matches TRBD2 (5 bases). The germline V gene encodes CDR1 SEHNR and CDR2 FQNEAQ (reference sequence). There are 19 residues in the CDR3. V was clipped by 3 bases and J by 1 base, with 21 bases between them. The CDR3 is CASSFFRTRRNQNTGELFF. In DNA form, the CDR3 reads TGTGCCAGCAGCTTCTTTCGCACTAGGCGTAACCAGAACACCGGGGAGCTGTTTTTT.